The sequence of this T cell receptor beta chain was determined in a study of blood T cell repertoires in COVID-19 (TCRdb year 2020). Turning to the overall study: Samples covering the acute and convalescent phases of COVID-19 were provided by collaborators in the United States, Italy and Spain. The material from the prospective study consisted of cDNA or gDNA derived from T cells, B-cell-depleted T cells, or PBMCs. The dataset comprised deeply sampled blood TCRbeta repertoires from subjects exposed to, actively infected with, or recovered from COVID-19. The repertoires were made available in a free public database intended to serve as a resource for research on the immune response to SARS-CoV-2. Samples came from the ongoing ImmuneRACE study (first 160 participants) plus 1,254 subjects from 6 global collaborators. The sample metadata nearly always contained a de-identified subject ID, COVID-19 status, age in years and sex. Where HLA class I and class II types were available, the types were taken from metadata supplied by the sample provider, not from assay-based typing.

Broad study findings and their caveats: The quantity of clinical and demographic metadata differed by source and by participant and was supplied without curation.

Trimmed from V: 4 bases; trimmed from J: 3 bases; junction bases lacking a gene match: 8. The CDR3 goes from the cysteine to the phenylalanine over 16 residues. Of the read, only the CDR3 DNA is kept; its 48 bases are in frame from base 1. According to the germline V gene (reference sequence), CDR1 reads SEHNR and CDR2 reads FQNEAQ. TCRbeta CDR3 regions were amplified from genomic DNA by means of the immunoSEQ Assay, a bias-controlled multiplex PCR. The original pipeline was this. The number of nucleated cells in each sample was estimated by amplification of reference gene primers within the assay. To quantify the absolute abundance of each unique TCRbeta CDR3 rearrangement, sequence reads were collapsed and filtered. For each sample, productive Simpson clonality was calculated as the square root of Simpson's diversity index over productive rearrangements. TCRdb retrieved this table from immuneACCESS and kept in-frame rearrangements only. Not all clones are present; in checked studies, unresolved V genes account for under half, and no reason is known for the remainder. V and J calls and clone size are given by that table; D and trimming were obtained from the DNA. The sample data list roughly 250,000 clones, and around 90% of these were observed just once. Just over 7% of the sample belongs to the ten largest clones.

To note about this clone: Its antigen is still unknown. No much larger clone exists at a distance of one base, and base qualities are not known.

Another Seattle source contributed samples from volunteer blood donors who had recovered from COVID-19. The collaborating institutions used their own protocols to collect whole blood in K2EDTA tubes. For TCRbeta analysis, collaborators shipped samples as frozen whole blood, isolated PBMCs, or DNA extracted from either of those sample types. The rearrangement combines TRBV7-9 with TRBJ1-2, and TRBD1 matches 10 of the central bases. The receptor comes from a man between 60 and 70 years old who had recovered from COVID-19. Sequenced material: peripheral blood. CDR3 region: CASSSADRGRYYGYTF. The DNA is TGTGCCAGCAGCTCGGCCGACAGGGGGCGGTACTATGGCTACACCTTC.